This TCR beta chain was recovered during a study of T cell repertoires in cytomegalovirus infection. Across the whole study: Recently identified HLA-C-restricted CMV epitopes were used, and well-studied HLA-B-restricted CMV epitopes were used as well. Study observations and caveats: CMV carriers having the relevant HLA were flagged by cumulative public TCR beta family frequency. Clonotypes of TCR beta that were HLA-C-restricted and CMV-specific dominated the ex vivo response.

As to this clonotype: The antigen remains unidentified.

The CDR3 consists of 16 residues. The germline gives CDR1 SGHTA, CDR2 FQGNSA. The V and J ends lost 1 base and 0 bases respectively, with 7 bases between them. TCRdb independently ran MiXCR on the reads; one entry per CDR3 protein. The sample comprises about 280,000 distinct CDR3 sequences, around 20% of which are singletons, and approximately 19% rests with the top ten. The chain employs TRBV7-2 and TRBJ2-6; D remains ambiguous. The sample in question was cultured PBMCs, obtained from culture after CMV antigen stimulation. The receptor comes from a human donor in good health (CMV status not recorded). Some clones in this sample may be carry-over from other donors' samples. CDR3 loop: CASSLDIGSGANVLTF. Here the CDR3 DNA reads TGTGCCAGCAGCTTAGATATAGGCTCTGGGGCCAACGTCCTGACTTTC.